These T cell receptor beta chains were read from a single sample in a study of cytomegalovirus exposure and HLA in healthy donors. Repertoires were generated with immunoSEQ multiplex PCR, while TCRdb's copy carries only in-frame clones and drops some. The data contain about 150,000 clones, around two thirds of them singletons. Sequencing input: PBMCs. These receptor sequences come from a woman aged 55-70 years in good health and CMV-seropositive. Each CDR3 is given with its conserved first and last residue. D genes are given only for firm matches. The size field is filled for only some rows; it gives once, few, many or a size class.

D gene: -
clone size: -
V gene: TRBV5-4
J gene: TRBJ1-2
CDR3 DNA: TGTGCCAGCAGCTTGGACTCCGGGAACTATGGCTACACCTTC
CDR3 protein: CASSLDSGNYGYTF

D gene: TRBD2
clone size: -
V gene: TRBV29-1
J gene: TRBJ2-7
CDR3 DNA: TGCAGCGTTGAAATAGCGGGAGGTGAGCAGTACTTC
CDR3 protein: CSVEIAGGEQYF

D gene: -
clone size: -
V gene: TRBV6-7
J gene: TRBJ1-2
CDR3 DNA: TGTGCCAGCAGTTACTTATACCCGTCAGGGTCCTCAGGTGACACCTTC
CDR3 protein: CASSYLYPSGSSGDTF

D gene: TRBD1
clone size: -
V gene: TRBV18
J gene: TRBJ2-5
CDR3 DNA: TGTGCCAGCTCACCGGACAGGGGGTCGCTGGTGACCCAGTACTTC
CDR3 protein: CASSPDRGSLVTQYF

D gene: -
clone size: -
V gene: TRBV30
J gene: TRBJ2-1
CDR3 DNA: TGTGCCTGGAGTGTACTGGGCGAGCAGTTCTTC
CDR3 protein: CAWSVLGEQFF

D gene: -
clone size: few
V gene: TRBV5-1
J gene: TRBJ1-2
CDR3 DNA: TGCGCCAGCAGCCCGGACATTGCTAACTATGGCTACACCTTC
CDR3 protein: CASSPDIANYGYTF

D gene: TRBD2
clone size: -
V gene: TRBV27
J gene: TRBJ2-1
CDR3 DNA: TGTGCCACCCGCCTTCATAGCGGGAGCTCCTACAATGAGCAGTTCTTC
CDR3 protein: CATRLHSGSSYNEQFF

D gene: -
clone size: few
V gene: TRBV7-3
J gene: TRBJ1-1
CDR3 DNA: TGTGCCAGCAGCTTAGGGGGGGAGTTGAACACTGAAGCTTTCTTT
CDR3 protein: CASSLGGELNTEAFF

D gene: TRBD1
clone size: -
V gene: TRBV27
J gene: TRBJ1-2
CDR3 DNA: TGTGCCAGCAGTTCCGGACAGGGGGCCTATGGCTACACCTTC
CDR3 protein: CASSSGQGAYGYTF

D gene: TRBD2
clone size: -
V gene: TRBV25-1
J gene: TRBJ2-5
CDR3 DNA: TGTGCCAGCACCTTCATAGCGGGAGGGCTGGAGGAGACCCAGTACTTC
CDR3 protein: CASTFIAGGLEETQYF

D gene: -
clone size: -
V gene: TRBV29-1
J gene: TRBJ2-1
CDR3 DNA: TGCAGCGTTGAAGGTAATAGGGAGGCCAATGAGCAGTTCTTC
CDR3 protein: CSVEGNREANEQFF

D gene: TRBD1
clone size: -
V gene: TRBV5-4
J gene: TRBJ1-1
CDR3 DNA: TGTGCCAGCAGCTTGACAGGGGGCACTGAAGCTTTCTTT
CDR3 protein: CASSLTGGTEAFF

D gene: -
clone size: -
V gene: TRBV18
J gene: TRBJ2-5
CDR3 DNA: TGTGCCAGCTCACCTCAGGGTCAAGAGACCCAGTACTTC
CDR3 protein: CASSPQGQETQYF

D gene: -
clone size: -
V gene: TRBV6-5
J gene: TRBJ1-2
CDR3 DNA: TGTGCCAGCAGTAGGGGGAGGGCTGACTATGGCTACACCTTC
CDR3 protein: CASSRGRADYGYTF

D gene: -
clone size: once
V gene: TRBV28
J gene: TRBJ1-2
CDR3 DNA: TGTGCCAGCAGTTCCTCACGACTGCGGAACTATGGCTACACCTTC
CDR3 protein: CASSSSRLRNYGYTF

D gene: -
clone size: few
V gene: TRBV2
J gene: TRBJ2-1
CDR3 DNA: TGTGCCAGCAGTGAAACTGGACTGGCCTACAATGAGCAGTTCTTC
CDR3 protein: CASSETGLAYNEQFF

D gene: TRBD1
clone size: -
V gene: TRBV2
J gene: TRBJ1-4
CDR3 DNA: TGTGCCAGCAGTCCTCAGGGGGTTAAAGAAAAACTGTTTTTT
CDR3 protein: CASSPQGVKEKLFF

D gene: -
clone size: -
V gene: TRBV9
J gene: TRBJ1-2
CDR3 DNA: TGTGCCAGCAGTGCAACCGGGACACCTTCCTATGGCTACACCTTC
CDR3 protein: CASSATGTPSYGYTF

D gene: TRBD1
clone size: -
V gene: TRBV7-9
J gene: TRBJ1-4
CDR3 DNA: TGTGCCAGCAGCTTATCAGGGGGCCCTAATGAAAAACTGTTTTTT
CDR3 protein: CASSLSGGPNEKLFF

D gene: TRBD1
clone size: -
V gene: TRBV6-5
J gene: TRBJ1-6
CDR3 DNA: TGTGCCAGCAGTCGAGGGGGCCCAATGGGGTCACCCCTCCACTTT
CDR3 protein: CASSRGGPMGSPLHF

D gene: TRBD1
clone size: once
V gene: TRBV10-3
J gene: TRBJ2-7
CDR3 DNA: TGTGCCGCCCGGGACAGGGACTCCTACGAGCAGTACTTC
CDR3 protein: CAARDRDSYEQYF

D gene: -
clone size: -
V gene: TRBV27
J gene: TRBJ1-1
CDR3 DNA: TGTGCCAGCAGTTCCGGGTCTCGGGGGGCTTTCTTT
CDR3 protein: CASSSGSRGAFF

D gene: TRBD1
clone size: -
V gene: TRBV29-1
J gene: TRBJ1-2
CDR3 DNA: TGCAGCGTGCCAATTGGGGGACAGGGAAGCGGCTACACCTTC
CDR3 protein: CSVPIGGQGSGYTF

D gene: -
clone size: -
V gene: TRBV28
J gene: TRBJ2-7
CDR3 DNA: TGTGCCAGCCTTCGGAGGGCCTCCTACGAGCAGTACTTC
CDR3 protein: CASLRRASYEQYF

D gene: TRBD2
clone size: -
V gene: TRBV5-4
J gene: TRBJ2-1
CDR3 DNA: TGTGCCAGCAGCAGGACTAGCGGTTACTACAATGAGCAGTTCTTC
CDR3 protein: CASSRTSGYYNEQFF

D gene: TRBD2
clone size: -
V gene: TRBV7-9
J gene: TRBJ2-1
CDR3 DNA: TGTGCCAGCAGCTCATCTAGCGGGTGGGGGGCAATGATCCGGCAGTTCTTC
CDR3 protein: CASSSSSGWGAMIRQFF

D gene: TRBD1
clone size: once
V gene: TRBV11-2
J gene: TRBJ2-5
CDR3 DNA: TGTGCCAGCAGCCATGGAATCGGACAGGGTAAAGAGACCCAGTACTTC
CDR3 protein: CASSHGIGQGKETQYF

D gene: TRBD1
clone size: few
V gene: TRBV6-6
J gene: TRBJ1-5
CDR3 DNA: TGTGCCAGCAGGGGGACAGATCAGCCCCAGCATTTT
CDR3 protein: CASRGTDQPQHF

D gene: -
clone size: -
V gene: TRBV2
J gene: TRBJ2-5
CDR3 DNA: TGTGCCATCGTCAGGGGTGGCGAGACCCAGTACTTC
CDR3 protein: CAIVRGGETQYF

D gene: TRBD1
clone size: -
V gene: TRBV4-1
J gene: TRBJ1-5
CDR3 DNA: TGCGCCAGCAGCCAAGCAGACAGGGGCAATCAGCCCCAGCATTTT
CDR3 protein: CASSQADRGNQPQHF

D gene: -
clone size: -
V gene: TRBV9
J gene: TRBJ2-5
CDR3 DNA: TGTGCCAGCAGCGTAGGGGGAGGGGGCCAAGAGACCCAGTACTTC
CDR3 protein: CASSVGGGGQETQYF

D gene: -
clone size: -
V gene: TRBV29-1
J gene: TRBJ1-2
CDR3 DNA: TGCAGCGTCGCGGACATCTATGGCTACACCTTC
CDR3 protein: CSVADIYGYTF

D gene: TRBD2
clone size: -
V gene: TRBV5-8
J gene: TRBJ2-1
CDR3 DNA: TGTGCCAGCAGCTTGGATGTAGCGGGGTCCCTCAATGAGCAGTTCTTC
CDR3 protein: CASSLDVAGSLNEQFF

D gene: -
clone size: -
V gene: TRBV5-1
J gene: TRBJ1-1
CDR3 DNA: TGCGCCAGCAGCTTGATCCAGGGGATTAACACTGAAGCTTTCTTT
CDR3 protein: CASSLIQGINTEAFF

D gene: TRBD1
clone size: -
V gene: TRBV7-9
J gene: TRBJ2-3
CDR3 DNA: TGTGCCAGCAGCCCCGGGACAGGCGACCCTCAGCAGTATTTT
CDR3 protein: CASSPGTGDPQQYF

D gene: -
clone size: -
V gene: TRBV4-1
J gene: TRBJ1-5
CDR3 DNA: TGCGCCAGCAGCCAAGTACAGTTAATCAGCCCCCAGCATTTT
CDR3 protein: CASSQVQLISPQHF

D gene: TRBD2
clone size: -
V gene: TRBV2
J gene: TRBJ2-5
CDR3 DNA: TGTGCCAGCCTTCATGAAGTTAGACTAGCGGGAGAAGAGACCCAGTACTTC
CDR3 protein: CASLHEVRLAGEETQYF

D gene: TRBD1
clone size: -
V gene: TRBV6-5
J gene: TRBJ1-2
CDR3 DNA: TGTGCCAGCAGTCCCGTCGGACAGGGGATGTATGGCTACACCTTC
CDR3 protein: CASSPVGQGMYGYTF

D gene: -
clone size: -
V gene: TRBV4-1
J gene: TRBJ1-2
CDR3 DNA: TGCGCCAGCAGCCAAGATCCCGGAGGCGGCTACACCTTC
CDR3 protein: CASSQDPGGGYTF

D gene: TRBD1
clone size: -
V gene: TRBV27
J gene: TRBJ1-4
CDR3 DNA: TGTGCCAGCAGTTCCCGACAGGGAGAAACAACTAATGAAAAACTGTTTTTT
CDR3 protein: CASSSRQGETTNEKLFF

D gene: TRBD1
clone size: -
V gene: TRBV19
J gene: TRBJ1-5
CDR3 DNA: TGTGCCAGTAGTAAGGGACAGGGAAATCAGCCCCAGCATTTT
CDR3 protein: CASSKGQGNQPQHF

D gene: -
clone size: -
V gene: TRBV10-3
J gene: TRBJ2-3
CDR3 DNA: TGTGCCATCAGTGAGTCGTGGGACAAATACACAGATACGCAGTATTTT
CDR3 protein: CAISESWDKYTDTQYF

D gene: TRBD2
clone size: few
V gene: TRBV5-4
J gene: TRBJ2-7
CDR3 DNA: TGTGCCAGCAGCTTGGAGCTAGCGGGAGTAAATGAGCAGTACTTC
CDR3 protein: CASSLELAGVNEQYF

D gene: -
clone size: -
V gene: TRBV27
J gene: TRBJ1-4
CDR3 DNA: TGTGCCAGCAGGGAGACAGTCAGCAATGAAAAACTGTTTTTT
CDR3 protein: CASRETVSNEKLFF

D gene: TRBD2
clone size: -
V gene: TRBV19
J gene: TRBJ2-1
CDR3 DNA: TGTGCCAGTAGTATTGGGGGTAGCGGGAGTCCTGCCTACAATGAGCAGTTCTTC
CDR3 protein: CASSIGGSGSPAYNEQFF

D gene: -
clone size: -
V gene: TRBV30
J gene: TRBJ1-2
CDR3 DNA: TGTGCCTGGAGTACAGGGTATGGCTACACCTTC
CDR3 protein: CAWSTGYGYTF

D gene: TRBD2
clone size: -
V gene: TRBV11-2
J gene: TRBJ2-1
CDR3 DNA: TGTGCCAGCAGCTTAGGTGAGACTAGCGGAAAGAGTGAGCAGTTCTTC
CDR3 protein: CASSLGETSGKSEQFF

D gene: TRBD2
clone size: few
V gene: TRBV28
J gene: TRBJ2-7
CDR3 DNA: TGTGCCAGCAGTTCATCCGGGACTAGCGGTACCGAGCAGTACTTC
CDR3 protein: CASSSSGTSGTEQYF

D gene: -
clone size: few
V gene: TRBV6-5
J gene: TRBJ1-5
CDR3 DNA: TGTGCCAGCAGTGAAGAGGGACTTGCGGGGCCCCAGCATTTT
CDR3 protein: CASSEEGLAGPQHF

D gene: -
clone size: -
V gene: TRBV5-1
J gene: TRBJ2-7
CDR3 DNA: TGCGCCAGCAGCTTGGCCGGTCCGGGGGACGAGCAGTACTTC
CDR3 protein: CASSLAGPGDEQYF

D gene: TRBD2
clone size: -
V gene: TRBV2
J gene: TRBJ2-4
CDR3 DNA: TGTGCCAGCACCTCAGGGAGGGCAGCCAAAAACATTCAGTACTTC
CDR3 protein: CASTSGRAAKNIQYF

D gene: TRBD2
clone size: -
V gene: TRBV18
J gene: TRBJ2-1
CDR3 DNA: TGTGCCAGCTCACCGACTAGCGGGAGTGGTTTCTCCTACAATGAGCAGTTCTTC
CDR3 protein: CASSPTSGSGFSYNEQFF